A selection of T cell receptor beta chains follows, all from one sample in a study of blood T cell repertoires in COVID-19. Only in-frame clones appear in the TCRdb table, and some are missing; sequencing was by immunoSEQ multiplex PCR. The sample has about 280,000 clones, roughly 86% seen once. The sequencing input was peripheral blood. The receptors shown here come from a man between 18 and 29 years old with active or convalescent COVID-19. CDR3s include the opening cysteine and the closing phenylalanine or tryptophan. The D gene is left open where the match is weak. Only some rows state a clone size, as once, few, many or a class for expanded clones.

D,size,J,V,CDR3,DNA
.,.,TRBJ2-2,TRBV7-3,CASSLITKPGELFF,TGTGCCAGCAGCTTAATCACGAAGCCCGGGGAGCTGTTTTTT
.,.,TRBJ1-1,TRBV21-1,CASSKIDRRNTEAFF,TGTGCCAGCAGCAAAATCGACAGGCGGAACACTGAAGCTTTCTTT
.,.,TRBJ1-6,TRBV2,CASSALSLGGNSPLHF,TGTGCCAGCAGTGCTCTCAGTCTGGGGGGAAATTCACCCCTCCACTTT
TRBD2,.,TRBJ2-7,TRBV6-5,CASSLRGSEQYF,TGTGCCAGTTCACTCCGCGGGAGCGAGCAGTACTTC
TRBD1,.,TRBJ1-6,TRBV5-1,CASSWTGLADSPLHF,TGCGCCAGCAGCTGGACAGGGCTCGCAGATTCACCCCTCCACTTT
.,.,TRBJ1-1,TRBV3-1/TRBV3-2,CASSQDRSWTEAFF,TGTGCCAGCAGCCAAGACAGGTCATGGACTGAAGCTTTCTTT
TRBD1,.,TRBJ2-1,TRBV2,CASWTGTTYNEQFF,TGTGCCAGCTGGACAGGTACTACCTACAATGAGCAGTTCTTC
.,.,TRBJ1-2,TRBV29-1,CSVEILTGRVYGYTF,TGCAGCGTTGAAATCCTCACGGGCAGGGTTTATGGCTACACCTTC
.,.,TRBJ1-6,TRBV18,CASSPNIGQFNSPLHF,TGTGCCAGCTCACCAAATATTGGACAGTTTAATTCACCCCTCCACTTT
TRBD1,.,TRBJ1-1,TRBV7-9,CASSLAQGQGEAFF,TGTGCCAGCAGCTTAGCACAAGGACAGGGGGAAGCTTTCTTT
.,.,TRBJ1-1,TRBV3-1/TRBV3-2,CASSQDLQANTEAFF,TGTGCCAGCAGCCAAGATCTTCAGGCTAACACTGAAGCTTTCTTT
TRBD1,.,TRBJ1-2,TRBV6-2/TRBV6-3,CASSYYGTGNGYTF,TGTGCCAGCAGTTACTATGGGACAGGGAACGGCTACACCTTC
TRBD1,.,TRBJ1-5,TRBV4-1,CASSQEGTGGGQPQHF,TGCGCCAGCAGCCAAGAAGGGACAGGTGGGGGACAGCCCCAGCATTTT
.,.,TRBJ1-5,TRBV5-1,CASKQGDNQPQHF,TGCGCCAGCAAACAGGGTGACAATCAGCCCCAGCATTTT
.,.,TRBJ2-3,TRBV20-1,CSPGADTQYF,TGCAGCCCAGGGGCGGATACGCAGTATTTT
.,.,TRBJ2-7,TRBV19,CASKELGSQGSYEQYF,TGTGCCAGCAAAGAGCTTGGGAGCCAGGGGTCCTACGAGCAGTACTTC
TRBD1,once,TRBJ1-2,TRBV27,CASSLYGGTGDGYTF,TGTGCCAGCAGTTTATATGGAGGGACAGGGGACGGCTACACCTTC
.,.,TRBJ2-1,TRBV7-9,CASSFSGAEQFF,TGTGCCAGCAGCTTTTCAGGGGCTGAGCAGTTCTTC
TRBD1,once,TRBJ2-4,TRBV15,CATSRDQGVTKNIQYF,TGTGCCACCAGCAGAGATCAGGGGGTGACCAAAAACATTCAGTACTTC
TRBD1,.,TRBJ2-7,TRBV3-1/TRBV3-2,CASSQLDRAAYEQYF,TGTGCCAGCAGCCAACTGGACAGGGCAGCCTACGAGCAGTACTTC
TRBD2,.,TRBJ2-3,TRBV7-9,CASSLTGGPFTDTQYF,TGTGCCAGCAGCTTAACGGGGGGGCCATTTACAGATACGCAGTATTTT
.,.,TRBJ2-7,TRBV5-6,CASSRRDFYSYEQYF,TGTGCCAGCAGCCGGCGGGACTTCTACTCCTACGAGCAGTACTTC
TRBD2,.,TRBJ2-1,TRBV5-4,CASSLKGLHNEQFF,TGTGCCAGCAGCTTGAAGGGACTACACAATGAGCAGTTCTTC
TRBD2,.,TRBJ2-7,TRBV3-1/TRBV3-2,CASSYGTSGSYEQYF,TGTGCCAGCAGCTACGGGACTAGCGGCTCCTACGAGCAGTACTTC
.,once,TRBJ2-7,TRBV5-1,CASSLVPGEGFSYEQYF,TGCGCCAGCAGCTTGGTCCCGGGGGAAGGGTTCTCCTACGAGCAGTACTTC
TRBD1,.,TRBJ1-1,TRBV19,CASSIGRDRVEAFF,TGTGCCAGTAGTATAGGGCGGGACAGGGTTGAAGCTTTCTTT
.,.,TRBJ2-7,TRBV21-1,CASSNHRVIHEQYF,TGTGCCAGCAGCAACCACAGGGTGATCCACGAGCAGTACTTC
TRBD2,once,TRBJ2-5,TRBV7-8,CASSRAGVQETQYF,TGTGCCAGCAGCCGAGCGGGAGTACAAGAGACCCAGTACTTC
TRBD1,.,TRBJ1-2,TRBV6-6,CASTNRGEYYGYTF,TGTGCCAGCACCAACAGGGGAGAATACTATGGCTACACCTTC
TRBD1,few,TRBJ1-2,TRBV4-3,CASSQGTGVNYGYTF,TGCGCCAGCAGCCAAGGGACAGGGGTTAACTATGGCTACACCTTC
.,.,TRBJ1-1,TRBV18,CASSPKTANTEAFF,TGTGCCAGCTCACCAAAGACAGCGAACACTGAAGCTTTCTTT
.,.,TRBJ1-6,TRBV18,CASSPRGRAAYNSPLHF,TGTGCCAGCTCACCAAGGGGCAGGGCTGCCTATAATTCACCCCTCCACTTT
TRBD1,.,TRBJ1-2,TRBV6-6,CASSRTGVFNYGYTF,TGTGCCAGCAGTCGGACAGGGGTGTTTAACTATGGCTACACCTTC
TRBD2,.,TRBJ2-2,TRBV4-3,CASRGLASTGELFF,TGCGCCAGCCGCGGACTAGCGAGCACCGGGGAGCTGTTTTTT
TRBD1,.,TRBJ2-7,TRBV27,CASSLHDRGPSEQYF,TGTGCCAGCAGTTTACACGACAGGGGGCCCAGCGAGCAGTACTTC
.,.,TRBJ2-5,TRBV18,CASSDTTRREETQYF,TGTGCCAGCTCAGACACCACTAGGCGGGAAGAGACCCAGTACTTC
TRBD1,.,TRBJ1-6,TRBV7-7,CASSNRQGTNSPLHF,TGTGCCAGCAGCAACCGACAGGGAACAAATTCACCCCTCCACTTT
.,.,TRBJ1-2,TRBV10-3,CAISESTAGGYTF,TGTGCCATCAGTGAGTCCACAGCGGGGGGCTACACCTTC
TRBD2,once,TRBJ2-5,TRBV5-1,CASSLASGEQETQYF,TGCGCCAGCAGCTTGGCTAGCGGGGAACAAGAGACCCAGTACTTC